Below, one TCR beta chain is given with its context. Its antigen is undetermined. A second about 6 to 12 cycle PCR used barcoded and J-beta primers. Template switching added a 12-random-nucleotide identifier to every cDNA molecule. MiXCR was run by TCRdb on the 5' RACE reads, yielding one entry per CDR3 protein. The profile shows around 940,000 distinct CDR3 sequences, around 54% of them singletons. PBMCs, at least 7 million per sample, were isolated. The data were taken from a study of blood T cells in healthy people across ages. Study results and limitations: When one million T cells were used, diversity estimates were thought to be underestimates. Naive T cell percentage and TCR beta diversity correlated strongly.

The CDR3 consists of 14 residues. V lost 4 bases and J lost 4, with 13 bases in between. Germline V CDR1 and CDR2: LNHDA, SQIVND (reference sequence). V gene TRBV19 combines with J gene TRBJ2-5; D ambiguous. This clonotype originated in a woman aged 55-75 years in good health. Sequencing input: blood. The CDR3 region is CASSTRGGVETQYF. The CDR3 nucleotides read TGTGCCAGTAGTACCCGCGGCGGAGTAGAGACCCAGTACTTC. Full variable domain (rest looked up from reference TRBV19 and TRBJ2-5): DGGITQSPKYLFRKEGQNVTLSCEQNLNHDAMYWYRQDPGQGLRLIYYSQIVNDFQKGDIAEGYSVSREKKESFPLTVTSAQKNPTAFYLCASSTRGGVETQYFGPGTRLLVL.